The next 4 T cell receptor beta chains were all read from a single sample in a study of blood T cells in healthy people across ages. It was with a sample-barcoded 5' primer and a J-beta primer mix that a second PCR of about 6 to 12 cycles was run. TCRdb analysed the 5' RACE reads with MiXCR anew, one entry per CDR3 protein. The table lists 1.5 million to 2 million distinct CDR3 sequences, almost 35% of them singletons. The sequenced sample consisted of blood. The receptors shown here come from a woman in her thirties in good health.

Regarding this clonotype: Sequence at one end of the junction differs from germline and may be a read error. The chain employs TRBV5-1 and TRBJ1-4, with D possibly being TRBD1 (5 bases). The CDR3 loop spans 16 amino acids. The germline CDR1 and CDR2 sequences are SGHRS and YFSETQ. The DNA for the CDR3 is TGCGCCAGCAGCTTGGGGGACCCCTCAACTAATGAAAAACGGTTTTTT. It encodes CASSLGDPSTNEKRFF.

The gene calls are TRBV25-1 and TRBJ2-1, with a weak D call TRBD2 (5 bases). The CDR3 runs to 14 residues. CDR1 is MGHDK, CDR2 SYGVNS, per germline. Trimming stripped 1 base from V and 9 bases from J, with 13 bases between. CDR3 sequence (DNA): TGTGCCAGCAGTGAATTGGGAATCCGGGGTGAGCAGTTCTTC. Translating it yields CASSELGIRGEQFF.

This clonotype was seen only a few times. The CDR3 bases are TGTGCTAGTGGTCCGTTCCCGGGAGGGAGCACAGATACGCAGTATTTT. Its protein product is CASGPFPGGSTDTQYF. This sequence joins TRBV12-5 and TRBJ2-3; 8 nucleotides line up with TRBD2. With 5 bases clipped from V and 0 bases from J, the junction kept 7 bases outside the gene matches. This CDR3 is 16 amino acids long. CDR1 is LGHNT and CDR2 is FRNRAP in the germline V gene.

The chain is built from TRBV7-3 and TRBJ2-1; 13 bases are a match to TRBD2. The CDR3 extends over 18 amino acids. Germline V gene sequence: CDR1 SGHTA, CDR2 FQGTGA. V shed 4 bases and J 5 bases; nucleotides not matched to a gene: 11. The CDR3 protein is CASSSNPELAGGHNEQFF. In nucleotides, the CDR3 is TGTGCCAGCAGCTCTAACCCCGAACTAGCGGGGGGGCACAATGAGCAGTTCTTC.